Described below is a single T cell receptor beta chain sequence and its context. This sample is drawn from a study of blood T cell repertoires in COVID-19. Study-level background: PBMCs, B-cell-depleted T cells, or T cells were the source of the cDNA or gDNA that made up the material.

This CDR3 is built from 16 residues. As handled by the study authors: Reference gene primer amplification gave estimated nucleated cell counts. Produced via immunoSEQ multiplex PCR; TCRdb's table is partial and in-frame only. D and trimming come from the DNA, and the V and J calls and clone size come from that table. The table lists around 300,000 clones, 85% to 90% of them singletons, with 2% to 3% in the top ten. Participants came from about two dozen US areas, aged roughly 18 to 89 years. Assignment of participants to cohorts was predicated upon participant-reported clinical history. Input material: PBMCs or T cells enriched from blood (not recorded which). V gene TRBV21-1 combines with J gene TRBJ1-2; the D segment call TRBD1 is taken from the table without a DNA check. TRBV21-1 is a pseudogene. The receptor's source is a woman aged 18 to 35 who had recovered from COVID-19. The CDR3 DNA sequence: TGTGCCAGCAGCAAAGGTCGGGACAGCAATTTCTATGGCTACACCTTC. Protein sequence: CASSKGRDSNFYGYTF.